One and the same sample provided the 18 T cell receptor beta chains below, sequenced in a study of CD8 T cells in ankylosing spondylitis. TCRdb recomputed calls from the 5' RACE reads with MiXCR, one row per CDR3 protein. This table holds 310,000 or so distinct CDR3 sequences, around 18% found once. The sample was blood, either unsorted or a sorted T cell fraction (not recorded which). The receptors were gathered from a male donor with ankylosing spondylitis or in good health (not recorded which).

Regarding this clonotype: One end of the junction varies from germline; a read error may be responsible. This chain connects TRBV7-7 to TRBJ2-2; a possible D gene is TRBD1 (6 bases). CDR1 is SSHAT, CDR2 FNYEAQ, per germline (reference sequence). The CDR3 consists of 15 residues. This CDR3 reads CASSPTGTPTGELFF. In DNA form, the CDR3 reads TGTGCTAGCAGCCCTACAGGGACCCCCACCGGGGAGCTGTTTTTT.

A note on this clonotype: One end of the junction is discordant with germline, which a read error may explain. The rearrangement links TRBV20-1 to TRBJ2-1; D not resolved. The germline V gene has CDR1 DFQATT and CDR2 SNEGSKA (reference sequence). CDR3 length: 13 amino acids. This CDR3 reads CSASKPSYNKQFF. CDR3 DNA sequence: TGCAGTGCTAGTAAACCGAGCTACAATAAGCAGTTCTTC.

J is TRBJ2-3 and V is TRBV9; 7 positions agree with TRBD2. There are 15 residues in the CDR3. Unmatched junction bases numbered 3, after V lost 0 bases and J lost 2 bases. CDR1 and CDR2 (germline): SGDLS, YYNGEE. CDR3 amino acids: CASSVGGRPTDTQYF. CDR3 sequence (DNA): TGTGCCAGCAGCGTAGGCGGGAGACCCACAGATACGCAGTATTTT.

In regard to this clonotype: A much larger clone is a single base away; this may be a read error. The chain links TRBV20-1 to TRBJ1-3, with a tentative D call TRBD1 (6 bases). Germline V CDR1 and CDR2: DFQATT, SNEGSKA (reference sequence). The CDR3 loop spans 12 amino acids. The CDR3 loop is CSAGQGPNAIYF. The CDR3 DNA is TGCAGTGCTGGGCAGGGGCCAAACGCCATATATTTT.

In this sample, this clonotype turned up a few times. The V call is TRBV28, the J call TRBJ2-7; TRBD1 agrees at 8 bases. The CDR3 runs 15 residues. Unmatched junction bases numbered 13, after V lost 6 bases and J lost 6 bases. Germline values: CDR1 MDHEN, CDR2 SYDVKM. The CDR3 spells CASRSSGGRLGEQYV. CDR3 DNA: TGTGCCAGCAGAAGCTCAGGGGGCAGGTTGGGCGAGCAGTACGTC.

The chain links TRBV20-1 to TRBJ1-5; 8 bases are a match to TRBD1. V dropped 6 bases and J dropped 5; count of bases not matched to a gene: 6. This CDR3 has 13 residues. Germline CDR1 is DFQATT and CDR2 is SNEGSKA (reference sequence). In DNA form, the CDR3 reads TGCAGTGCACGGGACAGGCGAGATCAGCCCCAGCATTTT. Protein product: CSARDRRDQPQHF.

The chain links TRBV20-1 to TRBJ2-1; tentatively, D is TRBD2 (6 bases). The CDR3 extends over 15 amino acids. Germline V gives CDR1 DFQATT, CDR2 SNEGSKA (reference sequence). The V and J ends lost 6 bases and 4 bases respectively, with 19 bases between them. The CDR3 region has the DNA TGCAGTGCCGCCGCGTGGCGGGGAGTTTACAATGAGCAGTTCTTC. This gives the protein CSAAAWRGVYNEQFF.

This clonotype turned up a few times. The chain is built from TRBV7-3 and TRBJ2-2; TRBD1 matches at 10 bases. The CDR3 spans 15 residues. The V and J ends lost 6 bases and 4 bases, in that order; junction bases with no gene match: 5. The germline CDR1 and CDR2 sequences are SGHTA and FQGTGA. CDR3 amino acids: CASSWGTGVTGELFF. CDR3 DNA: TGTGCCAGCAGTTGGGGGACAGGGGTCACCGGGGAGCTGTTTTTT.

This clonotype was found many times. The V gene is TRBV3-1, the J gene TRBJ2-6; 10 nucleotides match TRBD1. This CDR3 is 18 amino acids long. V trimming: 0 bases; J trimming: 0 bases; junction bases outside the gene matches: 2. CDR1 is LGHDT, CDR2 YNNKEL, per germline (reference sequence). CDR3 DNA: TGTGCCAGCAGCCAAGATAGGGACAGGGGCTCTGGGGCCAACGTCCTGACTTTC. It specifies CASSQDRDRGSGANVLTF.

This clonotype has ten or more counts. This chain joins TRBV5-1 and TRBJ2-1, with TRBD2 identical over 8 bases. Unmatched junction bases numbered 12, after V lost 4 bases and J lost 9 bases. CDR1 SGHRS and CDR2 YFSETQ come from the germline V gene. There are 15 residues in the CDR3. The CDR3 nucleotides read TGCGCCAGCAGCCGACAAGCGGGGGAGTACGTTGAGCAGTTCTTC. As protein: CASSRQAGEYVEQFF.

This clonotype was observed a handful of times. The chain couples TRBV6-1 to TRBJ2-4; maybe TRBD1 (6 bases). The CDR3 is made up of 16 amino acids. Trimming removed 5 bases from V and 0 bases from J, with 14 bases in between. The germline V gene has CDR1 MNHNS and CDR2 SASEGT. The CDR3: CASSTTSDRAKNIQYF. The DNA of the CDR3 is TGTGCCAGCAGTACCACGTCGGACAGAGCCAAAAACATTCAGTACTTC.

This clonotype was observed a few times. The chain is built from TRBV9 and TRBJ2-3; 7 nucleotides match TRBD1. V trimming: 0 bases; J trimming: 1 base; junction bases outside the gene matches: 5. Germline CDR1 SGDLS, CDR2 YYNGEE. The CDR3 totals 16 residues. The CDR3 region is CASSVARTGGTDTQYF. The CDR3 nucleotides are TGTGCCAGCAGCGTAGCTCGGACAGGAGGCACAGATACGCAGTATTTT.

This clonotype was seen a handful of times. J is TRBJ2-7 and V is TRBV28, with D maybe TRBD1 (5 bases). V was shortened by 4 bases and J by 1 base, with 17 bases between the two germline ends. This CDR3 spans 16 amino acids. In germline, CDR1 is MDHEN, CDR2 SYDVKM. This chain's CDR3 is CASSSPQVPSSYEQYV. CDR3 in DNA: TGTGCCAGCAGTTCTCCACAGGTTCCCTCGTCCTACGAGCAGTACGTC.

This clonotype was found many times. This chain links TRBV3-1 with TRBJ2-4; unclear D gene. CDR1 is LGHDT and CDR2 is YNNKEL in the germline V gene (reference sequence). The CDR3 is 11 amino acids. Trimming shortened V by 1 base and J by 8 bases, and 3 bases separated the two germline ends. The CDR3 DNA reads TGTGCCAGCAGCCAAGTGGACATTCAGTACTTC. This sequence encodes CASSQVDIQYF.

Written as DNA, the CDR3 is TGCGCCAGCAGCTTGACGACCGCAGGGGTCTCTGGGCAGTTCTTC. It translates to CASSLTTAGVSGQFF. This sequence joins TRBV5-1 and TRBJ2-1, with D perhaps TRBD1 (6 bases). The CDR3 sequence is 15 residues long. Looked up from germline, CDR1 is SGHRS and CDR2 is YFSETQ. The V end lost 1 base, the J end lost 12 bases, and 20 bases lay between the germline ends.

CDR3 sequence: CSARPSIFSRQSNTGELFF. The CDR3 DNA is TGCAGTGCTAGACCCTCAATCTTTAGCAGGCAATCGAACACCGGGGAGCTGTTTTTT. The chain employs TRBV20-1 and TRBJ2-2; no reliable D call. CDR3 size: 19 residues. CDR1 is DFQATT, CDR2 SNEGSKA, per germline (reference sequence). Trimming took off 2 bases at V and 0 bases at J, with 22 bases between the two ends.

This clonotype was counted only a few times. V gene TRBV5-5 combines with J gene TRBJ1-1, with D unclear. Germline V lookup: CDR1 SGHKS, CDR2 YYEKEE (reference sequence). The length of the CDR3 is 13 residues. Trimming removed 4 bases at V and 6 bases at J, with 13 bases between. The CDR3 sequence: CASSLSILPEAFF. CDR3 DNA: TGTGCCAGCAGCCTAAGTATCCTCCCTGAAGCTTTCTTT.

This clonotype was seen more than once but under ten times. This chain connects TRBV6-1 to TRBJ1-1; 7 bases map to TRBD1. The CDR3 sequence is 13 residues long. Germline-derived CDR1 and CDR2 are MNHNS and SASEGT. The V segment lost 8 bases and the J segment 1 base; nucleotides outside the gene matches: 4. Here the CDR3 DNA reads TGTGCCAGCCCGGGACAGCCGAACACTGAAGCTTTCTTT. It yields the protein CASPGQPNTEAFF.